The sequence of this TCR beta chain was determined in a study of shared clonotypes between healthy human individuals (dated by TCRdb to 2018 to 2020). The study in broad terms: Three men and a couple of women, aged 18 to 49 years, made up the cohort. Blood TCR repertoires of about five healthy adults were deeply sequenced to estimate repertoire size and the extent of clonotype sharing between individuals. Libraries were prepared and TCR repertoires were sequenced by different laboratories using diverse techniques, in order to increase sequencing depth and limit assay-specific biases. Each donor's leukapheresis produced roughly between roughly 0.85 and 9.5 billion PBMCs. Study-wide conclusions, independent of this receptor: Sampling was restricted to blood, and TCR repertoires in tissue are likely to differ from TCR repertoires in blood. Because the study included a small number of donors, the genetic and exposure-history diversity represented was limited. Pairwise subsampling led to the expectation that sequencing depth would affect the degree of clonotype sharing among donors.

Healthy HIV-negative adults with no recently reported acute infections or vaccinations were included as donors. Every donor was a Caucasian adult living in Nashville, Tennessee, USA. In the unsorted samples, 70 million to 90 million PBMCs were counted, and genomic DNA was extracted using the QIAamp DNA Blood Mini kit. Blood was collected by leukapheresis, and PBMCs were isolated by Ficoll-Histopaque density gradient centrifugation and then cryopreserved in liquid nitrogen vapor phase. Using the deep immunoSEQ assay, multiplex PCR amplified TCR CDR3 regions from genomic DNA. Genomic DNA extracted from each cell subset was distributed evenly over all wells of several immunoSEQ 96-well plates, and each plate served as one replicate. Each replicate PCR for unsorted PBMC received about 300 ng genomic DNA, equal to 30,000 or so T cell genomes. Ten immunoSEQ deep assay plates were used to sequence unsorted PBMC genomic DNA. The purified libraries were quantified using a Qubit 3.0 fluorometer, sized with a Bioanalyzer 2100, and then quantified again using the KAPA Library Quantification kit. Every immunoSEQ 96-well plate was sequenced on a separate single-read 150-cycle Illumina NextSeq 550 flow cell. The authors processed their data as follows. The immunoSEQ output contained only junctional sequences without quality scores, so filtering could not match that applied to full-length reads. To assign V/J genes and CDR3, sequences were annotated using PyIR, a Python wrapper for IgBLAST v1.9, with IMGT germline references. Any read was removed if the V/J assignment was weak (E-value above 1e-6), the CDR3 was missing, or the read contained stop codons, out-of-frame junctions, or ambiguous translated residues. V3J clonotypes were defined as sequences sharing an identical inferred V gene, J gene, and CDR3 amino acid sequence. The percentage overlap between two repertoires was calculated by dividing the number of shared unique clonotypes by the size of the smaller repertoire. Richness of each repertoire was evaluated using RTK rarefaction, the Chao1 estimator, and Recon v2.1 estimates of unobserved clonotypes. In TCRdb, the immuneACCESS table is reduced to in-frame sequences with V and J assigned. These tables do not hold every clone; where another copy was compared, an unresolved V gene accounts for under half, and the others remain unexplained. V and J calls and clone size come straight from that table; D and trimming were deduced from the DNA. Across this sample there are 400,000 to 600,000 clones, with over 75% seen only once. Under 15% of the sample rests with the top ten.

A word on this clone: Its antigen remains undetermined. No clone much larger than this one lies a single base away; base qualities are absent.

The V and J ends are trimmed by 4 bases and 11 bases, leaving 17 bases between them. The CDR3 has 12 amino acids, counting the end cysteine and phenylalanine. The CDR3 DNA has 36 bases and is translated from base 1. CDR1 and CDR2 were assigned from the germline V gene (reference sequence) as GTSNPN and SVGIG. This TCR was recovered from a woman aged 40 to 50 in good health. Some clones in this sample may be carry-over from other donors' samples. The rearranged segments are TRBV30 and TRBJ2-5; TRBD1 is possibly the D segment (6 matching bases). The sequenced sample consisted of PBMCs. The CDR3: CAWTPGPQGQYF. The bases read TGTGCCTGGACTCCGGGACCGCAGGGGCAGTACTTC.